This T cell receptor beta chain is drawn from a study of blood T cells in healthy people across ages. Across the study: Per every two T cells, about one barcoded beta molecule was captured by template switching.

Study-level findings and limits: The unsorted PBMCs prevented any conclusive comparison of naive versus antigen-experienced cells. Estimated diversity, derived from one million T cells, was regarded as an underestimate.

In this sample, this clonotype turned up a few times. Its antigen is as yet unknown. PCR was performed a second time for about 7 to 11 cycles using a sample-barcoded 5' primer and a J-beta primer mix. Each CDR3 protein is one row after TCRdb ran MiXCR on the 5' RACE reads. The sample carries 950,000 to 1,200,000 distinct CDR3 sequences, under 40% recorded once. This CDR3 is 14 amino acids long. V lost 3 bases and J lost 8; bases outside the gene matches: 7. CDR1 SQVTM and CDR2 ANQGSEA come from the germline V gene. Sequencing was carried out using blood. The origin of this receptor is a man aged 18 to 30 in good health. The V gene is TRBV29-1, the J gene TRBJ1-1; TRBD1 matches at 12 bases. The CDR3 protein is CSVEGGQGAGEAFF. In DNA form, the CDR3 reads TGCAGCGTTGAGGGGGGACAGGGGGCCGGCGAAGCTTTCTTT.